This TCR beta chain was sequenced in a study of cytomegalovirus exposure and HLA in healthy donors. This clone was seen only a few times. This PCR relied on a set of 60 Vbeta primers and 13 Jbeta primers. Sequencing used immunoSEQ multiplex PCR; TCRdb keeps in-frame clones, though not all of them. The top ten clones hold 7.5% to 9% of a sample with under 150,000 clones, over 55% of them seen once. The CDR3 length is 14 residues. Per the germline V gene, CDR1 is SGDLS and CDR2 is YYNGEE. J lost 4 bases, V lost 6 bases, and 9 bases had no gene match. This clonotype was obtained from a man younger than 35 in good health and CMV-seropositive. Sequencing was carried out using PBMCs. V usage is TRBV9 and J usage is TRBJ2-5; TRBD2 aligns across 7 bases. This CDR3 is CASTRTGGRETQYF. CDR3 DNA: TGTGCCAGCACCCGTACGGGGGGTCGAGAGACCCAGTACTTC.